Listed below are T cell receptor beta chains from one sample, sequenced in a study of shared clonotypes between healthy human individuals. Generated by immunoSEQ multiplex PCR, the TCRdb table keeps only in-frame clones and is missing some. The profile covers about 1.4 million clones, with about 96% appearing a single time and approximately 1.1% taken by the ten largest. The sample comprised naive CD4+ T cells sorted from blood. These receptors came from a man aged 25-45 years in good health. Each CDR3 is given with its conserved first and last residue. Rows give clone size only sometimes, using once, few, many, or a class for an expanded clone.

abundance,j_gene,v_gene,CDR3aa
once,TRBJ2-1,TRBV29-1,CSVLGNNEQFF
.,TRBJ2-3,TRBV5-1,CASSAGTSGRGDTQYF
.,TRBJ1-5,TRBV5-8,CASQYVPDQPQHF
.,TRBJ2-2,TRBV7-2,CASSLRPPGELFF
.,TRBJ2-7,TRBV7-6,CASSFSSAYEQYF
.,TRBJ1-4,TRBV28,CASSLWSGGREKLFF
.,TRBJ2-5,TRBV5-1,CASSLDIYQETQYF
once,TRBJ2-7,TRBV7-2,CASSLEVGGPEQYF
.,TRBJ2-1,TRBV7-2,CASSLVRSYNEQFF
.,TRBJ2-5,TRBV18,CASSPGLAGYQETQYF
.,TRBJ2-5,TRBV18,CASSLSGSGEETQYF
.,TRBJ1-1,TRBV27,CASNRSPTDDNTEAFF
once,TRBJ2-5,TRBV5-6,CASGLRTGGSKTQYF
.,TRBJ2-1,TRBV25-1,CATSNRPRTSGNEQFF
.,TRBJ2-3,TRBV5-4,CASSPASTDTQYF
once,TRBJ1-1,TRBV19,CASSIDLAGKNTEAFF
.,TRBJ2-2,TRBV5-1,CASSSVPGLAGGTGELFF
.,TRBJ2-2,TRBV7-8,CASSGRRGPGELFF
.,TRBJ1-1,TRBV15,CATSRDASFGGGRRPEAFF
.,TRBJ2-1,TRBV5-4,CASSLRVNEQFF
.,TRBJ2-1,TRBV2,CASSEGGTGNEQFF
.,TRBJ2-2,TRBV7-2,CASRRTSGRNTGELFF
.,TRBJ2-7,TRBV18,CASSPLTFYEQYF
once,TRBJ2-7,TRBV11-2,CASRTQGISYF